Given below is one TCR beta chain in context. Its antigen is unidentified. The RNA input was roughly 0.45 to 1 ug, and it was reverse transcribed with random hexamers. TCRdb re-called the immunoSEQ multiplex PCR reads with MiXCR, one entry per CDR3 protein. Of approximately 200,000 distinct CDR3 sequences listed, approximately 95% were seen once; the top ten hold more than 0.09%. Per the germline V gene, CDR1 is PRHDT and CDR2 is FYEKMQ (reference sequence). CDR3 size: 13 residues. V shed 6 bases and J shed 6 bases, with 13 bases lying between them. The sample belongs to a study of CD8 T cells in Susac syndrome. Notes on the study in general: As acknowledged by the study, its TCR sequencing and HLA analysis included a relatively small number of individuals.

The chain couples TRBV13 to TRBJ2-3; either TRBD1 or TRBD2 may supply D (6 bases each). The sample was CD4+ T cells from PBMCs. The origin of this receptor is a human donor with multiple sclerosis. For the CDR3, the DNA is TGTGCCAGCAGACAAGTGGGGGGCGATACGCAGTATTTT. Translated: CASRQVGGDTQYF.